The T cell receptor (beta chain) under discussion was sequenced for a study of early stage breast cancer tumors. The wider study: Among some twelve ER+/PR+/HER2- tumors, eight were ductal, four lobular. Study-wide results and caveats: Most shared enriched TCRB sequences were commonly generated ones. Compared with adjacent normal breast tissue, tumors showed about 2.3-fold greater T cell density and higher clonality.

TCRdb's table, derived via immunoSEQ multiplex PCR, lists solely in-frame clones and lacks some. This table holds some 30,000 clones, about four fifths found once. This clone was recorded only once. Its antigen is unknown. The J segment lost 5 bases and the V segment lost 2 bases, leaving 4 bases of the junction unmatched. There are 14 residues in the CDR3. CDR1 is SGHTA, CDR2 FQGTGA, per germline. The chain recombines TRBV7-3 with TRBJ2-7; 9 bases align to TRBD1. This sequence was found in a person aged 45-65 years with breast cancer. Sequencing was performed on blood. The CDR3 loop is CASSLGGQGHEQYF. CDR3 coding DNA: TGTGCCAGCAGCTTAGGGGGACAGGGTCACGAGCAGTACTTC. Based on the CDR3 plus reference TRBV7-3 and TRBJ2-7, the full variable domain is GAGVSQTPSNKVTEKGKYVELRCDPISGHTALYWYRQSLGQGPEFLIYFQGTGAADDSGLPNDRFFAVRPEGSVSTLKIQRTERGDSAVYLCASSLGGQGHEQYFGPGTRLTVT.